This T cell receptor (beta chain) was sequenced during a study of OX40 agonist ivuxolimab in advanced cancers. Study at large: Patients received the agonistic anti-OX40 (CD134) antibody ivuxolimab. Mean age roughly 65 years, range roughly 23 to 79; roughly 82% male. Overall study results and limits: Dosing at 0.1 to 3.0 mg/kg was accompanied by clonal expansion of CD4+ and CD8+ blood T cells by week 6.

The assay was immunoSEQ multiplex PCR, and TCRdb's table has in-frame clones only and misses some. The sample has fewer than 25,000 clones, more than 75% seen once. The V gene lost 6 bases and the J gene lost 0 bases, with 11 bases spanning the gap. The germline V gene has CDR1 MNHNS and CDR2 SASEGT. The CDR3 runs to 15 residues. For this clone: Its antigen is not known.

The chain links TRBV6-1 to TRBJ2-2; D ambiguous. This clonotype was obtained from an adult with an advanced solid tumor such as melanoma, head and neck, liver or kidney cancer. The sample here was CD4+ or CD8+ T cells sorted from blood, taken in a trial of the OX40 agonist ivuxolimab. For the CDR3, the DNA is TGTGCCAGCAGCCTCGACGGACCGAACACCGGGGAGCTGTTTTTT. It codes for CASSLDGPNTGELFF.